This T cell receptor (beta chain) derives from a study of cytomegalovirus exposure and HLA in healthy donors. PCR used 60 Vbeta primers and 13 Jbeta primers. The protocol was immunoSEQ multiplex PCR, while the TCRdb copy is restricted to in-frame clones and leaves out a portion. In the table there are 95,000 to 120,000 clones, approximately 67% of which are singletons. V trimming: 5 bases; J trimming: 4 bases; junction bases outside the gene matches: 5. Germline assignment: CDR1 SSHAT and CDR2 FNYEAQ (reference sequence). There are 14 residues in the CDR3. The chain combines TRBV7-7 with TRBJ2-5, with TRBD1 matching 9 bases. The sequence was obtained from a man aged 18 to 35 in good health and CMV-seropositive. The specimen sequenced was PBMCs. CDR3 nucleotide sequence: TGTGCCAGCAGCGTGGACAGGGGAGTAGAGACCCAGTACTTC. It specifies CASSVDRGVETQYF.